The rows below give T cell receptor beta chains drawn from one sample of a study of technical replicates of blood from a handful of donors. Only in-frame clones appear in the TCRdb table, and some are missing; sequencing was by immunoSEQ multiplex PCR. The table includes roughly 93,000 clones, almost 96% detected once. The source material was T cells isolated from PBMCs. The receptors shown here come from a human donor in good health. Each CDR3 is given with its conserved first and last residue. D genes are given only for firm matches. Clone size is shown for a subset of rows, as once, few, many or a class of expanded clone.

J,D,V,size,CDR3,DNA
TRBJ1-2,.,TRBV11-2,.,CASSPTGRALYGYTF,TGTGCCAGCAGCCCTACGGGCAGGGCCTTGTATGGCTACACCTTC
TRBJ1-2,.,TRBV19,.,CASSAGRNYGYTF,TGTGCCAGTAGTGCTGGCCGAAACTATGGCTACACCTTC
TRBJ1-2,.,TRBV30,.,CAWRDSPLNGYTF,TGTGCCTGGAGGGACAGCCCCTTGAATGGCTACACCTTC
TRBJ1-3,.,TRBV29-1,.,CSVGFTASSGNTIYF,TGCAGCGTTGGGTTTACAGCCAGCTCTGGAAACACCATATATTTT
TRBJ1-2,TRBD1,TRBV7-8,.,CASSVIPGTGGANYGYTF,TGTGCCAGCAGCGTAATCCCCGGGACAGGGGGCGCAAACTATGGCTACACCTTC
TRBJ2-3,.,TRBV5-4,.,CASSLTTGTSTDTQYF,TGTGCCAGCAGCCTCACCACAGGAACTAGCACAGATACGCAGTATTTT
TRBJ1-4,.,TRBV18,.,CASSPPLRTTKPHNEKLFF,TGTGCCAGCTCACCACCTTTACGGACTACCAAGCCTCATAATGAAAAACTGTTTTTT
TRBJ1-5,TRBD1,TRBV19,.,CASSQTDRGSNQPQHF,TGTGCCAGTAGCCAAACGGACAGGGGTAGCAATCAGCCCCAGCATTTT
TRBJ2-1,.,TRBV5-4,.,CASSPLKYNEQFF,TGTGCCAGCAGCCCACTTAAATACAATGAGCAGTTCTTC
TRBJ2-2,TRBD2,TRBV6-6,once,CASREREGSGELFF,TGTGCCAGCAGAGAGCGGGAGGGATCCGGGGAGCTGTTTTTT
TRBJ1-1,.,TRBV7-9,.,CASGRTANTEAFF,TGTGCCAGTGGCCGGACAGCGAACACTGAAGCTTTCTTT
TRBJ2-7,.,TRBV30,.,CAWGPRGARNEQYF,TGTGCCTGGGGGCCCAGGGGCGCGAGGAACGAGCAGTACTTC
TRBJ1-6,TRBD1,TRBV7-8,.,CASSEIRGSPLHF,TGTGCCAGCAGCGAGATCAGGGGGTCACCCCTCCACTTT
TRBJ2-2,TRBD1,TRBV10-3,.,CAISADRAAGELFF,TGTGCCATCAGTGCGGACAGGGCGGCCGGGGAGCTGTTTTTT
TRBJ2-7,.,TRBV11-2,.,CASSLDRSYEQYF,TGTGCCAGCAGCTTAGACAGGTCCTACGAGCAGTACTTC
TRBJ2-7,TRBD1,TRBV5-6,.,CASSRPGTGYEQYF,TGTGCCAGCAGCCGCCCCGGGACAGGCTACGAGCAGTACTTC
TRBJ2-3,TRBD2,TRBV28,.,CASSSSPGLAGAYTDTQYF,TGTGCCAGCAGTTCCTCTCCGGGTCTAGCGGGGGCCTACACAGATACGCAGTATTTT
TRBJ1-1,TRBD1,TRBV19,.,CASSIATGLTEAFF,TGTGCCAGTAGTATCGCGACAGGGTTAACTGAAGCTTTCTTT
TRBJ2-2,TRBD2,TRBV4-2,.,CASSQGTSFPGELFF,TGTGCCAGCAGCCAGGGGACTAGTTTCCCCGGGGAGCTGTTTTTT
TRBJ2-5,TRBD1,TRBV6-6,.,CASSGTGGRETQYF,TGTGCCAGCAGTGGGACAGGGGGCAGGGAGACCCAGTACTTC
TRBJ2-7,TRBD2,TRBV27,.,CASRSHAAGGRDYEQYF,TGTGCCAGCAGATCCCACGCTGCGGGGGGCCGTGACTACGAGCAGTACTTC
TRBJ2-2,.,TRBV7-9,.,CARETGAGELFF,TGTGCCAGGGAAACGGGAGCCGGGGAGCTGTTTTTT
TRBJ2-2,.,TRBV27,.,CASSSELTGELFF,TGTGCCAGCAGTTCAGAACTAACCGGGGAGCTGTTTTTT
TRBJ2-7,TRBD2,TRBV5-1,.,CASSRPDPGGYEQYF,TGCGCCAGCAGCCGCCCCGACCCGGGGGGCTACGAGCAGTACTTC
TRBJ1-5,.,TRBV4-1,.,CASSQGRSQPQHF,TGCGCCAGCAGCCAAGGTCGGTCTCAGCCCCAGCATTTT
TRBJ1-1,TRBD1,TRBV28,.,CASSSRDRNTEAFF,TGTGCCAGCAGTTCCCGGGACAGGAACACTGAAGCTTTCTTT
TRBJ2-6,.,TRBV14,.,CASSQPRFQVSGANVLTF,TGTGCCAGCAGCCAACCACGATTCCAGGTTTCTGGGGCCAACGTCCTGACTTTC
TRBJ1-1,.,TRBV7-8,.,CASSLGVSGPEAFF,TGTGCCAGCAGCCTCGGGGTTTCCGGCCCTGAAGCTTTCTTT
TRBJ1-6,.,TRBV19,.,CASRGRSLSPLHF,TGTGCCAGTAGGGGCAGATCACTCTCACCCCTCCACTTT
TRBJ2-2,TRBD2,TRBV7-6,.,CASSLAASGYTGELFF,TGTGCCAGCAGCTTAGCGGCTAGCGGTTACACCGGGGAGCTGTTTTTT
TRBJ2-5,.,TRBV11-3,.,CASSSPGNQETQYF,TGTGCCAGCAGCTCGCCAGGCAACCAAGAGACCCAGTACTTC
TRBJ1-2,.,TRBV28,.,CASLQGINYGYTF,TGTGCCAGCTTACAGGGTATTAACTATGGCTACACCTTC
TRBJ1-2,.,TRBV2,once,CASSLGGGPSYGYTF,TGTGCCAGCAGCCTCGGGGGAGGCCCGAGCTATGGCTACACCTTC
TRBJ2-7,TRBD2,TRBV6-5,.,CASSYPRTSGPGEQYF,TGTGCCAGCAGTTACCCCCGGACTAGCGGCCCCGGCGAGCAGTACTTC
TRBJ2-7,TRBD1,TRBV6-5,.,CASSSPGTALYEQYF,TGTGCCAGCAGTTCCCCCGGGACAGCCCTCTACGAGCAGTACTTC
TRBJ2-7,.,TRBV9,.,CASSVGPASSYEQYF,TGTGCCAGCAGCGTAGGGCCCGCTAGCTCCTACGAGCAGTACTTC
TRBJ2-5,.,TRBV18,.,CASSPPGLSQRETQYF,TGTGCCAGCTCACCTCCGGGACTCTCTCAGCGGGAGACCCAGTACTTC
TRBJ2-1,TRBD2,TRBV6-6,.,CASRPTSGRWFF,TGTGCCAGCAGACCGACTAGCGGGAGATGGTTCTTC
TRBJ2-7,.,TRBV21-1,.,CASSKLRLGLYEQYF,TGTGCCAGCAGCAAGTTGAGGCTGGGACTCTACGAGCAGTACTTC
TRBJ1-6,.,TRBV7-9,.,CASSLRRDTANSPLHF,TGTGCCAGCAGCTTACGCCGGGACACGGCCAATTCACCCCTCCACTTT
TRBJ2-2,.,TRBV19,.,CASSIDPERTGLFF,TGTGCCAGTAGTATAGATCCGGAACGGACGGGGTTGTTTTTT
TRBJ1-1,.,TRBV9,.,CASSVMGGNTEAFF,TGTGCCAGCAGCGTGATGGGGGGGAACACTGAAGCTTTCTTT
TRBJ2-1,.,TRBV5-5,.,CASSGVGSYNEQFF,TGTGCCAGCTCGGGGGTGGGCTCCTACAATGAGCAGTTCTTC
TRBJ2-7,TRBD1,TRBV11-2,.,CASSFGQGASYEQYF,TGTGCCAGCAGCTTCGGACAGGGGGCTAGCTACGAGCAGTACTTC
TRBJ2-7,.,TRBV6-1,.,CASSEALRGSSYEQYF,TGTGCCAGCAGTGAAGCGCTGAGGGGGAGCTCCTACGAGCAGTACTTC
TRBJ2-1,TRBD2,TRBV29-1,.,CSVVGGGRTLNEQFF,TGCAGCGTTGTGGGCGGGGGGAGGACCCTCAATGAGCAGTTCTTC
TRBJ2-7,TRBD2,TRBV18,.,CASSPPGGASNEQYF,TGTGCCAGCTCACCGCCGGGGGGGGCGTCGAACGAGCAGTACTTC
TRBJ2-3,TRBD2,TRBV10-2,.,CASSSRGVGADTQYF,TGCGCCAGCAGTTCGCGGGGGGTCGGCGCAGATACGCAGTATTTT
TRBJ2-3,.,TRBV11-2,.,CASSLGGRADTQYF,TGTGCCAGCAGCTTAGGAGGTCGGGCAGATACGCAGTATTTT
TRBJ1-2,TRBD1,TRBV10-2,.,CASSESTRGLFYGYTF,TGCGCCAGCAGTGAGTCGACGAGGGGGCTCTTCTATGGCTACACCTTC
TRBJ2-1,TRBD2,TRBV19,.,CASSLRLAGGPYNEQFF,TGTGCCAGTAGTCTCCGACTAGCGGGGGGCCCTTACAATGAGCAGTTCTTC
TRBJ2-1,.,TRBV27,.,CASSFRGRAVRYNEQFF,TGTGCCAGCAGTTTCCGGGGAAGGGCGGTGAGGTACAATGAGCAGTTCTTC
TRBJ1-2,.,TRBV10-3,.,CAISSPDRGYTF,TGTGCCATCAGTAGCCCCGATCGGGGCTACACCTTC
TRBJ1-5,.,TRBV7-2,.,CASSPRDSNQPQHF,TGTGCCAGCAGCCCTCGGGATAGCAATCAGCCCCAGCATTTT
TRBJ1-4,TRBD1,TRBV11-3,once,CASSLVEYQGDDEKLFF,TGTGCCAGCAGCTTAGTCGAGTATCAGGGGGACGATGAAAAACTGTTTTTT